A single sample gave rise to the 24 T cell receptor beta chains below, sequenced in a study of blood T cells in healthy people across ages. With a J-beta primer mix and a sample-barcoded 5' primer, a second PCR ran about 7 to 12 cycles. TCRdb called the 5' RACE reads again in MiXCR, with one record for every CDR3 protein. The top ten clones hold over 20% of a sample with about 970,000 distinct CDR3 sequences, 51% of them seen once. The sample comprised blood. Receptors originate from a woman aged 55-75 years in good health.

This clonotype occurred a few times. The chain joins TRBV15 to TRBJ2-3; D is perhaps TRBD2 (6 bases). The CDR3 covers 15 residues. The ends were cut back, 6 bases at V and 2 bases at J, with 15 bases in the middle. Germline V gives CDR1 LNHNV, CDR2 YYDKDF (reference sequence). For the CDR3, the DNA is TGTGCCACCAGTCCGCCGGGAGTAAACACAGATACGCAGTATTTT. It translates to CATSPPGVNTDTQYF. Combining the CDR3 with reference TRBV15 and TRBJ2-3 gives the whole variable domain DAMVIQNPRYQVTQFGKPVTLSCSQTLNHNVMYWYQQKSSQAPKLLFHYYDKDFNNEADTPDNFQSRRPNTSFCFLDIRSPGLGDTAMYLCATSPPGVNTDTQYFGPGTRLTVL.

V usage is TRBV6-6 and J usage is TRBJ1-2; D not certain. V was trimmed by 5 bases and J by 7 bases, leaving 14 bases between them. The CDR3 is made up of 13 amino acids. The germline CDR1 and CDR2 sequences are MNHNY and SVGAGI (reference sequence). CDR3 sequence: CASSVGLQVGYTF. In nucleotides, the CDR3 is TGTGCCAGCAGTGTAGGACTTCAGGTTGGCTACACCTTC.

This chain uses TRBV7-2 with TRBJ2-4; no definite D call. The CDR3 extends over 17 amino acids. Trimming left V 1 base short and J 0 bases short, with 13 bases between. The V gene's germline CDR1 is SGHTA and CDR2 FQGNSA. Here the CDR3 reads CASSLDLNVLAKNIQYF. As DNA, the CDR3 is TGTGCCAGCAGCTTAGATCTCAATGTACTAGCCAAAAACATTCAGTACTTC.

The chain carries TRBV7-6 and TRBJ2-7, with 7 nucleotides matching TRBD2. The tail of the sequence fits TRBJ2-5 better, so the J call may be wrong. The CDR3 is 16 amino acids. CDR1 SGHVS and CDR2 FNYEAQ come from the germline V gene. The CDR3 here is CASSSLKGSGWETQYF. The CDR3, as DNA: TGTGCCAGCAGCTCGCTAAAGGGTAGCGGGTGGGAGACCCAGTACTTC.

This clonotype was observed a few times. The genes are TRBV4-3 and TRBJ2-2; possible D gene TRBD1, 5 bases. Germline-derived CDR1 and CDR2 are LGHNA and YSLEER. Trimming removed 6 bases at V and 2 bases at J, with 10 bases between. CDR3 size: 14 residues. In nucleotides, the CDR3 is TGCGCCAGCAGGTATCAGGGAAACACCGGGGAGCTGTTTTTT. Its protein is CASRYQGNTGELFF.

The chain has TRBV20-1 and TRBJ2-5; no clear D. The CDR3 totals 15 residues. CDR1 is DFQATT, CDR2 SNEGSKA, per germline (reference sequence). Written as DNA, the CDR3 is TGCAGCGCTCTGGGCCCCGACCAAGGACGGGAGACCCAGTACTTC. It is translated as CSALGPDQGRETQYF.

This chain connects TRBV5-1 to TRBJ2-1; TRBD1 matches 8 bases. The CDR3 sequence is 13 residues long. Germline assignment: CDR1 SGHRS and CDR2 YFSETQ. V lost 1 base and J lost 8; bases outside the gene matches: 2. CDR3 residues: CASSLRQGHEQFF. The DNA for the CDR3 is TGCGCCAGCAGCTTGAGACAGGGGCATGAGCAGTTCTTC. The variable domain in full, completed from reference TRBV5-1 and TRBJ2-1, reads KAGVTQTPRYLIKTRGQQVTLSCSPISGHRSVSWYQQTPGQGLQFLFEYFSETQRNKGNFPGRFSGRQFSNSRSEMNVSTLELGDSALYLCASSLRQGHEQFFGPGTRLTVL.

V usage is TRBV6-1 and J usage is TRBJ2-1, with unresolved D. The length of the CDR3 is 13 residues. Trimming removed 8 bases at V and 5 bases at J, with 13 bases between. Germline assignment: CDR1 MNHNS and CDR2 SASEGT. CDR3 nucleotide sequence: TGTGCCAGCGGCCAGGTACTACACAATGAGCAGTTCTTC. Translation: CASGQVLHNEQFF.

The chain employs TRBV6-5 and TRBJ2-1, with D perhaps TRBD2 (7 bases). The CDR3 has 13 amino acids. V was cut by 6 bases and J by 9 bases, with 15 bases left in between. In germline, CDR1 is MNHEY, CDR2 SVGAGI. The CDR3, as DNA: TGTGCCAGCAGCGGAGGGGAGGGGGGTGAGCAGTTCTTC. This encodes CASSGGEGGEQFF.

The V gene is TRBV11-2, the J gene TRBJ2-3; D gene unclear. This CDR3 spans 14 amino acids. V was pared by 3 bases and J by 4 bases, with 11 bases between. In germline, CDR1 is SGHAT, CDR2 FQNNGV. The CDR3 DNA reads as TGTGCCAGCAGCTTTGGGCCTTCCGCAGATACGCAGTATTTT. Translating gives CASSFGPSADTQYF.

This clonotype was observed a handful of times. The rearrangement uses TRBV6-2 or TRBV6-3 and TRBJ2-5; 7 nucleotides line up with TRBD2. V lost 8 bases and J lost 5; bases outside the gene matches: 5. The CDR3 is 12 residues long. Looked up from germline, CDR1 is MNHEY and CDR2 is SVGEGT. In DNA, the CDR3 is TGTGCCAGCGGGGACTATTACGAGACCCAGTACTTC. The encoded protein is CASGDYYETQYF.

This clonotype came up once. V is TRBV3-1 and J is TRBJ2-5; 11 bases agree with TRBD2. Germline trimming cut 4 bases from V and 11 bases from J; bases unmatched to any gene: 15. The CDR3 is made up of 16 amino acids. Germline loops: CDR1 LGHDT, CDR2 YNNKEL (reference sequence). The CDR3 sequence: CASSPFSGRAHNEQYF. The CDR3 nucleotides are TGTGCCAGCAGCCCCTTTAGCGGGAGGGCCCACAATGAGCAGTACTTC.

This clonotype was detected many times. The rearrangement links TRBV11-1 to TRBJ1-2; the D is unclear. Deletions cut 1 base from V and 2 bases from J, with 8 bases between. The CDR3 loop spans 14 amino acids. The V gene's germline CDR1 is SGHAT and CDR2 FQDESV (reference sequence). CDR3: CASSLGPGNYGYTF. The CDR3 region has the DNA TGTGCCAGCAGCTTAGGTCCCGGAAACTATGGCTACACCTTC.

The rearrangement joins TRBV6-1 to TRBJ2-6, with 9 bases matching TRBD1. CDR3 size: 19 residues. Germline V CDR1 and CDR2: MNHNS, SASEGT. Trimming cost V 5 bases and J 0 bases; bases outside gene matches: 11. The CDR3 loop reads CASSLTRTGATSGANVLTF. The CDR3 DNA reads as TGTGCCAGCAGTCTCACCCGGACAGGGGCCACCTCTGGGGCCAACGTCCTGACTTTC.

The V and J genes are TRBV28 and TRBJ2-4; 8 bases match TRBD1. The germline gives CDR1 MDHEN, CDR2 SYDVKM. The CDR3 has 18 residues. Germline trimming cut 1 base from V and 4 bases from J; bases unmatched to any gene: 12. Written as DNA, the CDR3 is TGTGCCAGCAGTTTATTCCAACAAAAGACAGGGGAGAAAAACATTCAGTACTTC. This translates into CASSLFQQKTGEKNIQYF.

This clonotype was picked up a small number of times. This rearrangement joins TRBV13 to TRBJ1-2; 8 positions agree with TRBD1. The CDR3 is 14 amino acids. V was clipped by 3 bases and J by 5 bases; unmatched bases: 5. CDR1 is PRHDT and CDR2 is FYEKMQ in the germline V gene (reference sequence). CDR3 bases: TGTGCCAGCAGCTTTCAGGGGGCGCGGTATGGCTACACCTTC. Protein: CASSFQGARYGYTF.

The chain links TRBV5-1 to TRBJ2-3; the D gene is possibly TRBD2 (5 bases). The V gene's germline CDR1 is SGHRS and CDR2 YFSETQ. The CDR3 extends over 16 amino acids. Trimming removed 0 bases at V and 5 bases at J, with 16 bases between. The CDR3 loop reads CASSLGPATREDTQYF. For the CDR3, the DNA is TGCGCCAGCAGCTTGGGCCCGGCTACGAGGGAAGATACGCAGTATTTT. Supplemented by reference TRBV5-1 and TRBJ2-3, the full variable domain reads KAGVTQTPRYLIKTRGQQVTLSCSPISGHRSVSWYQQTPGQGLQFLFEYFSETQRNKGNFPGRFSGRQFSNSRSEMNVSTLELGDSALYLCASSLGPATREDTQYFGPGTRLTVL.

This clonotype was counted between two and nine times. The chain employs TRBV20-1 and TRBJ2-6; no reliable D call. The ends were cut back, 6 bases at V and 3 bases at J, with 6 bases in the middle. Per the germline V gene, CDR1 is DFQATT and CDR2 is SNEGSKA (reference sequence). The CDR3 extends over 12 amino acids. The CDR3 is CSAPDGANVLTF. The DNA of the CDR3 is TGCAGTGCCCCCGATGGGGCCAACGTCCTGACTTTC.

The chain couples TRBV15 to TRBJ2-2; weak D call: TRBD2 (5 bases). From germline, CDR1 is LNHNV and CDR2 YYDKDF (reference sequence). The CDR3 runs to 14 residues. Deletions cut 5 bases from V and 1 base from J, with 8 bases between. CDR3 in amino acids: CATSDYWNTGELFF. DNA of the CDR3: TGTGCCACCAGCGACTACTGGAACACCGGGGAGCTGTTTTTT.

This clonotype was seen only a few times. This chain joins TRBV29-1 and TRBJ1-1; the D gene is possibly TRBD1 (5 bases). The V end lost 4 bases, the J end lost 4 bases, and 16 bases lay between the germline ends. This CDR3 region has 14 residues. Germline-derived CDR1 and CDR2 are SQVTM and ANQGSEA. The CDR3 DNA reads TGCAGCGTTGTGGTGGGGGGAGTAGGCACTGAAGCTTTCTTT. Protein product: CSVVVGGVGTEAFF.

A few counts support this clonotype. The chain carries TRBV7-9 and TRBJ2-5, with D maybe TRBD1 (5 bases). Germline CDR1 reads SEHNR; CDR2 reads FQNEAQ (reference sequence). The CDR3 covers 15 residues. V lost 4 bases and J 4 bases, leaving 16 bases between the germline ends. The chain's CDR3 is CASSSRSERGETQYF. CDR3 nucleotides: TGTGCCAGCAGCTCCCGGTCCGAAAGGGGAGAGACCCAGTACTTC.

This chain uses TRBV4-3 with TRBJ1-2; D is unresolved. Trimming cost V 1 base and J 2 bases, with 11 bases left between them. The CDR3 totals 15 residues. CDR1 and CDR2 (germline): LGHNA, YSLEER. The CDR3 reads CASSQGSQVNYGYTF. CDR3 coding DNA: TGCGCCAGCAGCCAAGGCAGTCAGGTGAACTATGGCTACACCTTC.

On this clonotype itself: A clone one base away is much larger, so this may be a read error. J is TRBJ2-6 and V is TRBV7-9; D gene ambiguous. In germline, CDR1 is SEHNR, CDR2 FQNEAQ (reference sequence). The V end was cut by 11 bases, the J end by 2 bases, with 16 bases between. The CDR3 sequence is 15 residues long. This chain's CDR3 is CACGLRKTGANVLTF. The DNA of the CDR3 is TGTGCCTGCGGCCTCCGCAAAACTGGGGCCAACGTCCTGACTTTC.

This sequence joins TRBV20-1 and TRBJ2-7, with D uncertain. The V end was cut by 3 bases, the J end by 2 bases, with 5 bases between. CDR1 DFQATT and CDR2 SNEGSKA come from the germline V gene (reference sequence). This CDR3 contains 11 residues. CDR3 sequence: CSARITYEQYF. The CDR3 nucleotides read TGCAGTGCTAGGATAACCTACGAGCAGTACTTC.